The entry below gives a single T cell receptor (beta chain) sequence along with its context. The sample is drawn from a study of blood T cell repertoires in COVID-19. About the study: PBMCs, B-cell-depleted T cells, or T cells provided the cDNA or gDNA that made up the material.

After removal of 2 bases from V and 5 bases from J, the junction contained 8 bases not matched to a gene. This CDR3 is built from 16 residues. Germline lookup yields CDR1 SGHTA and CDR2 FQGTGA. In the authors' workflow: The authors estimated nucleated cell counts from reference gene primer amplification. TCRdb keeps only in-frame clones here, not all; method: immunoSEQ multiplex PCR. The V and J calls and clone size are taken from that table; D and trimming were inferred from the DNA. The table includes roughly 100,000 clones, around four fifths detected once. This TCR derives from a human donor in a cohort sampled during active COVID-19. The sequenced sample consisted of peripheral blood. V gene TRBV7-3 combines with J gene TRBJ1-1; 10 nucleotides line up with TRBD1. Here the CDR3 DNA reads TGTGCCAGCAGCTTAGTGGGGACAGGGGTAAGGACTGAAGCTTTCTTT. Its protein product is CASSLVGTGVRTEAFF.